These 25 T cell receptor beta chains were sequenced from one sample in a study of metastatic and nonmetastatic thyroid tumors. MiXCR reprocessed the PCR reads for TCRdb. The profile shows roughly 12,000 clones, approximately 29% of them singletons. Ahead of thyroid surgery, no patient had received treatment of any kind. The material sequenced was tumor tissue. All receptors come from a female donor with papillary thyroid cancer or a benign thyroid nodule (not recorded which). Some clones in this sample may be carry-over from other donors' samples.

The gene calls are TRBV5-1 and TRBJ2-3, with D uncertain. V lost 2 bases and J 2 bases, leaving 9 bases between the germline ends. Germline CDR1 reads SGHRS; CDR2 reads YFSETQ. CDR3 size: 14 residues. The chain's CDR3 is CASSFLGYTDTQYF. The CDR3 nucleotides are TGCGCCAGCAGCTTTCTAGGGTACACAGATACGCAGTATTTT. Full variable domain (outside the CDR3, taken from reference TRBV5-1 and TRBJ2-3): KAGVTQTPRYLIKTRGQQVTLSCSPISGHRSVSWYQQTPGQGLQFLFEYFSETQRNKGNFPGRFSGRQFSNSRSEMNVSTLELGDSALYLCASSFLGYTDTQYFGPGTRLTVL.

This chain links TRBV19 with TRBJ1-2; TRBD1 is a possible D gene (5 bases). V was shortened by 9 bases and J by 7 bases, with 15 bases between the two germline ends. The CDR3 is made up of 12 amino acids. The germline V gene has CDR1 LNHDA and CDR2 SQIVND (reference sequence). CDR3 residues: CASSLGESGYTF. CDR3 DNA sequence: TGTGCCAGCTCTCTGGGGGAGAGTGGCTACACCTTC.

This clone is categorized as medium-sized. The rearrangement uses TRBV12-3 or TRBV12-4 and TRBJ2-7; D is possibly TRBD1 or TRBD2 (5 bases each). Trimming cost V 4 bases and J 13 bases, with 14 bases left between them. The CDR3 loop spans 11 amino acids. CDR3 coding DNA: TGTGCCAGCAGTTCGAGGGGAAGTCTCTACTTC. Its protein is CASSSRGSLYF.

This clone was counted a few times. The junction differs from germline at one of its ends, possibly a read error. The chain recombines TRBV15 with TRBJ2-5, with a possible D match to TRBD2 (6 bases). Germline V lookup: CDR1 LNHNV, CDR2 YYDKDF (reference sequence). This CDR3 is built from 15 residues. The CDR3 DNA sequence: TGCGCCACCAGCATAGATCGCGGGGATAAGAGAACCCAGTACTTC. This codes for CATSIDRGDKRTQYF.

This rearrangement joins TRBV12-3 or TRBV12-4 to TRBJ2-5, with a possible D match to TRBD2 (5 bases). The CDR3 extends over 15 amino acids. The V and J ends lost 2 bases and 5 bases respectively, with 15 bases between them. The CDR3 spells CASSLKIGGRETQYF. CDR3 bases: TGTGCCAGCAGTTTAAAGATCGGAGGCAGGGAGACCCAGTACTTC.

The rearrangement joins TRBV2 to TRBJ1-1; tentatively, D is TRBD1 (6 bases). Germline lookup yields CDR1 SNHLY and CDR2 FYNNEI. CDR3 size: 16 residues. V lost 6 bases and J 6 bases, leaving 23 bases between the germline ends. The CDR3 here is CASRRGRGDLTAEAFF. The CDR3, as DNA: TGTGCCAGCAGGAGGGGGAGGGGAGATCTTACGGCTGAAGCTTTCTTT. The whole variable domain, filled in from reference TRBV2 and TRBJ1-1, reads EPEVTQTPSHQVTQMGQEVILRCVPISNHLYFYWYRQILGQKVEFLVSFYNNEISEKSEIFDDQFSVERPDGSNFTLKIRSTKLEDSAMYFCASRRGRGDLTAEAFFGQGTRLTVV.

This clone came up many times. A much bigger clone sits one base away, suggesting this may be a read error. The chain uses TRBV3-1 and TRBJ2-5; 7 bases align to TRBD1. CDR3 length equals 15 residues. Germline CDR1 and CDR2: LGHDT and YNNKEL (reference sequence). Trimming took 7 bases from V and 4 from J; bases not matched to a gene: 12. Here the CDR3 reads CASIPFRGRGETQYF. The CDR3 bases are TGTGCCAGCATCCCTTTTAGGGGGCGCGGAGAGACCCAGTACTTC.

This clone was seen only a few times. The CDR3 DNA sequence: TGTGCCAGCAGTGAAAGACAGGGAATAAAGCAGTACTTC. This codes for CASSERQGIKQYF. This sequence joins TRBV27 and TRBJ2-7; 7 nucleotides match TRBD1. Germline V gives CDR1 MNHEY, CDR2 SMNVEV (reference sequence). This CDR3 contains 13 residues. J lost 8 bases, V lost 5 bases, and 9 bases had no gene match.

The chain joins TRBV7-8 to TRBJ2-7; D is possibly TRBD1 (7 bases). V gave up 6 bases and J gave up 4 bases, with 16 bases separating them. The CDR3 loop spans 14 amino acids. The V gene's germline CDR1 is SGHVS and CDR2 FQNEAQ. CDR3 residues: CASSSTGREYEQYF. The CDR3, as DNA: TGTGCCAGCAGTTCGACAGGGCGGGAATACGAGCAGTACTTC.

This chain connects TRBV6-6 to TRBJ1-1, with unresolved D. V was trimmed by 2 bases and J by 5 bases, leaving 6 bases between them. Germline CDR1 and CDR2: MNHNY and SVGAGI (reference sequence). The CDR3 is made up of 12 amino acids. The CDR3 DNA sequence: TGTGCCAGCAGTTACGGGAGTACTGAAGCTTTCTTT. Translation: CASSYGSTEAFF.

This clone was found a few times. This chain joins TRBV6-5 and TRBJ2-7, with TRBD2 matching 10 bases. This CDR3 has 16 residues. With 4 bases clipped from V and 2 bases from J, the junction kept 8 bases outside the gene matches. Germline V gene lookup returns CDR1 MNHEY and CDR2 SVGAGI. The CDR3 region has the DNA TGTGCCAGCAGTTCCCCTAGCGGGAGCCGGCCCTACGAGCAGTACTTC. Translation: CASSSPSGSRPYEQYF.

In its sample, this clone was seen many times. The chain carries TRBV5-6 and TRBJ2-5; D remains ambiguous. Germline V gene sequence: CDR1 SGHDT, CDR2 YYEEEE. CDR3 length: 13 amino acids. V lost 3 bases, J lost 1 base, and 7 bases lay in between. The chain's CDR3 is CASSSGSQETQYF. As DNA, the CDR3 is TGTGCCAGCAGCTCCGGGTCCCAAGAGACCCAGTACTTC.

J is TRBJ2-2 and V is TRBV4-2; D gene ambiguous. V gave up 0 bases and J gave up 4 bases, with 9 bases separating them. CDR1 LGHNA and CDR2 YNFKEQ come from the germline V gene. This CDR3 spans 15 amino acids. The CDR3, as DNA: TGTGCCAGCAGCCAAGATAAACAGAGCACCGGGGAGCTGTTTTTT. Its translation is CASSQDKQSTGELFF.

In this sample, this clone is medium-sized. The CDR3 DNA sequence: TGTGCCAGCAGTTACTCAGGGGAGGATTCACCCCTCCACTTT. Translated, it gives CASSYSGEDSPLHF. This chain uses TRBV6-5 with TRBJ1-6; possibly TRBD1 for D (5 bases). The CDR3 is 14 residues long. CDR1 is MNHEY and CDR2 is SVGAGI in the germline V gene. With 0 bases removed from V and 8 bases from J, the gap between germline ends came to 8 bases.

This clone appeared a few times. This chain joins TRBV6-1 and TRBJ2-6; D is uncertain. Germline V gives CDR1 MNHNS, CDR2 SASEGT. Between the trimmed V and J ends, which lost 4 bases and 1 base, there was a span of 8 bases. This CDR3 has 15 amino acids. For the CDR3, the DNA is TGTGCCAGCAGTGGCCAGAATTCTGGGGCCAACGTCCTGACTTTC. This translates into CASSGQNSGANVLTF.

This clone is labeled as medium-sized. V and J are TRBV25-1 and TRBJ1-1; maybe TRBD1 (6 bases). Germline values: CDR1 MGHDK, CDR2 SYGVNS. Trimming shortened V by 3 bases and J by 0 bases, and 8 bases separated the two germline ends. The length of the CDR3 is 14 residues. Here the CDR3 DNA reads TGTGCCAGCAGTGAGGGACACTTGAACACTGAAGCTTTCTTT. Translated: CASSEGHLNTEAFF. Together with reference TRBV25-1 and TRBJ1-1, the CDR3 gives the full variable domain: EADIYQTPRYLVIGTGKKITLECSQTMGHDKMYWYQQDPGMELHLIHYSYGVNSTEKGDLSSESTVSRIRTEHFPLTLESARPSHTSQYLCASSEGHLNTEAFFGQGTRLTVV.

This clone has ten or more counts. The identical CDR3 is also encoded by other nucleotide sequences in the sample. This chain joins TRBV10-3 and TRBJ2-3; possibly TRBD2 for D (5 bases). The V and J ends lost 2 bases and 2 bases respectively, with 23 bases between them. The germline V gene encodes CDR1 ENHRY and CDR2 SYGVKD. The CDR3 is 19 amino acids. CDR3 sequence: CAISELPSRRPLHTDTQYF. The CDR3 DNA reads as TGTGCCATCAGTGAGCTGCCTAGCAGGAGGCCTTTGCACACAGATACGCAGTATTTT.

This clone is medium-sized. The rearrangement joins TRBV3-1 to TRBJ2-1; 11 bases agree with TRBD1. This CDR3 has 12 amino acids. V lost 1 base to trimming and J lost 14 bases; unmatched junction nucleotides: 1. Germline lookup yields CDR1 LGHDT and CDR2 YNNKEL (reference sequence). The CDR3 here is CASSQGGQGEFF. For the CDR3, the DNA is TGTGCCAGCAGCCAAGGGGGACAGGGGGAGTTCTTC.

This clone was seen ten or more times. V usage is TRBV7-2 and J usage is TRBJ2-5; TRBD2 might be the D (5 bases). CDR3 length equals 14 residues. Germline assignment: CDR1 SGHTA and CDR2 FQGNSA. The V end was cut by 5 bases, the J end by 4 bases, with 14 bases between. The CDR3 DNA reads TGTGCCAGCAGCCCACTAGGCGGGCGAGAGACCCAGTACTTC. Translation: CASSPLGGRETQYF.

This clone rates as medium-sized. The rearrangement uses TRBV7-2 and TRBJ1-1; D is unclear. CDR3 length equals 14 residues. The V gene lost 0 bases and the J gene lost 4 bases, with 9 bases spanning the gap. Germline V lookup: CDR1 SGHTA, CDR2 FQGNSA. The CDR3 sequence is CASSLASGLTEAFF. CDR3 bases: TGTGCCAGCAGCTTAGCCTCAGGACTCACTGAAGCTTTCTTT.

The table lists this clone with a few counts. The chain employs TRBV12-3 or TRBV12-4 and TRBJ2-7, with a weak D call TRBD1 (5 bases). Trimming left V 5 bases short and J 0 bases short, with 8 bases between. The CDR3 length is 13 residues. The CDR3 DNA reads TGTGCCAGCAGTATGACAGACTCCTACGAGCAGTACTTC. This codes for CASSMTDSYEQYF.

This chain connects TRBV12-3 or TRBV12-4 to TRBJ2-5; no firm D call. Trimming took 1 base from V and 1 from J, leaving 7 bases between them. The CDR3 is made up of 14 amino acids. CDR3 amino acids: CASSLETLQETQYF. CDR3 nucleotides: TGTGCCAGCAGTTTAGAGACCCTCCAAGAGACCCAGTACTTC.

This clone has ten or more counts. The J gene is TRBJ2-2, the V gene TRBV7-2, with 12 bases lining up with TRBD2. CDR1 SGHTA and CDR2 FQGNSA come from the germline V gene. V shed 6 bases and J 7 bases; nucleotides not matched to a gene: 6. This CDR3 has 15 residues. DNA for the CDR3: TGTGCCAGCAGACTAGCGGGAGGCAAGAGCGGGGAGCTGTTTTTT. This sequence encodes CASRLAGGKSGELFF.

This clone was observed a handful of times. The rearrangement links TRBV6-5 to TRBJ2-1, with D tentatively TRBD2 (6 bases). Per germline, CDR1 MNHEY and CDR2 SVGAGI. V lost 2 bases and J 4 bases, leaving 15 bases between the germline ends. This CDR3 spans 16 amino acids. DNA for the CDR3: TGTGCCAGCAGTTACGCTAGCGTGAGGTCATACAATGAGCAGTTCTTC. It translates to CASSYASVRSYNEQFF.

By sample fraction, this clone is medium-sized. The CDR3 end shows no conserved phenylalanine or tryptophan, and so a read error is likely. The DNA is left out, because the CDR3 cannot be placed on it with certainty; the CDR3 is given as TCRdb lists it. The same CDR3 arises from other DNA sequences in this sample as well. The chain couples TRBV2 to TRBJ1-2. The CDR3 spans 12 residues, counting both ends. Germline V gives CDR1 SNHLY, CDR2 FYNNEI. CDR3 protein: CASSEALGSFGI.